This TCR beta chain was captured in a study of blood T cell repertoires in COVID-19. Across the whole study: Researchers got acute and convalescent COVID-19 samples from the United States, Italy and Spain. Nucleic acid was either cDNA or gDNA, and it came from T cells, B-cell-depleted T cells, or PBMCs.

CDR1 SGHRS and CDR2 YFSETQ come from the germline V gene. V lost 2 bases to trimming and J lost 2 bases; unmatched junction nucleotides: 3. CDR3 size: 14 residues. Original analysis: Quantification of nucleated cells was approximated via reference gene primer amplification. TCRdb keeps only in-frame clones here, not all; method: immunoSEQ multiplex PCR. The DNA was the basis for D and trimming; V, J and clone size are from that table. Of approximately 200,000 clones in the sample, roughly 80% were seen once. Sequences were obtained from peripheral blood. This sequence was found in a woman under 40 who had recovered from COVID-19. This chain uses TRBV5-1 with TRBJ2-7; 8 nucleotides agree with TRBD2. The CDR3 nucleotides are TGCGCCAGCAGCTTCCGGACTAGCACCTACGAGCAGTACTTC. Protein product: CASSFRTSTYEQYF.